This entry is about one TCR beta chain. The data originate from a study of blood T cell repertoires in COVID-19. Study in general: Spain, Italy and the United States supplied samples that represented acute and convalescent COVID-19.

Generated by immunoSEQ multiplex PCR, the TCRdb table keeps only in-frame clones and is missing some. The data hold about 300,000 clones, with around 90% observed a single time. CDR1 and CDR2 from the germline V gene are SQVTM and ANQGSEA. CDR3 length: 13 residues. The V end was cut by 4 bases, the J end by 6 bases, with 16 bases between. This chain links TRBV29-1 with TRBJ2-7, with D hard to call. This receptor was identified in a man in his 70s with acute or convalescent COVID-19. The sample consisted of peripheral blood. The CDR3 protein is CSVGLEPGGEQYF. CDR3 DNA sequence: TGCAGCGTTGGGCTCGAACCCGGCGGCGAGCAGTACTTC.